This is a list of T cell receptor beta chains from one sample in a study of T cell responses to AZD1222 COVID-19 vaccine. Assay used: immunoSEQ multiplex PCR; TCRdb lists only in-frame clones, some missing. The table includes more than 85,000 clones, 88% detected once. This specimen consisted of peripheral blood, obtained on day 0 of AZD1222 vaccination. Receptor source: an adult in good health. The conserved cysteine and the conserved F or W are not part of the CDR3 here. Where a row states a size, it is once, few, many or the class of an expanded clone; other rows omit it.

CDR3aa: ATKTGGFSYEQY
j_gene: TRBJ2-7
v_gene: TRBV28
abundance: -

CDR3aa: ASSEGAGNQPQH
j_gene: TRBJ1-5
v_gene: TRBV18
abundance: -

CDR3aa: ASRVDLAKNIQY
j_gene: TRBJ2-4
v_gene: TRBV2
abundance: -

CDR3aa: ASSQASLEEKLF
j_gene: TRBJ1-4
v_gene: TRBV4-2
abundance: -

CDR3aa: ASSRDGFEYSNQPQH
j_gene: TRBJ1-5
v_gene: TRBV19
abundance: few

CDR3aa: ASSDRQSNQPQH
j_gene: TRBJ1-5
v_gene: TRBV2
abundance: -

CDR3aa: ASSSSGELF
j_gene: TRBJ2-2
v_gene: TRBV12-3/TRBV12-4
abundance: -

CDR3aa: ASQSGGNYEQY
j_gene: TRBJ2-7
v_gene: TRBV28
abundance: few

CDR3aa: SVPIGLARGSYNEQF
j_gene: TRBJ2-1
v_gene: TRBV29-1
abundance: -

CDR3aa: ASSLEQGSTEAF
j_gene: TRBJ1-1
v_gene: TRBV7-9
abundance: -

CDR3aa: ASSESVDTSKGNTIY
j_gene: TRBJ1-3
v_gene: TRBV6-1
abundance: -

CDR3aa: ASSFRTAEVWT
j_gene: TRBJ1-2
v_gene: TRBV12-3/TRBV12-4
abundance: -

CDR3aa: ASTASASYEQY
j_gene: TRBJ2-7
v_gene: TRBV2
abundance: -

CDR3aa: ASGLFPNTGELF
j_gene: TRBJ2-2
v_gene: TRBV12-5
abundance: -

CDR3aa: ASKVLSSDTQY
j_gene: TRBJ2-3
v_gene: TRBV19
abundance: -

CDR3aa: ASSWDRVTTPLH
j_gene: TRBJ1-6
v_gene: TRBV7-9
abundance: few

CDR3aa: ASSYGEKLF
j_gene: TRBJ1-4
v_gene: TRBV6-5
abundance: -